This is a list of T cell receptor beta chains from one sample in a study of T cells in localized non-small cell lung cancer. Produced via immunoSEQ multiplex PCR; TCRdb's table is partial and in-frame only. The sample includes tens of thousands of clones, about 88% of them seen just once. The material was peripheral blood, obtained before any cancer treatment. These receptors all stem from a woman aged 40-75 years with stage I squamous cell lung carcinoma. CDR3s include the opening cysteine and the closing phenylalanine or tryptophan. Fields, in order: CDR3 DNA, CDR3 protein, V gene, D gene, CDR3 length, clone size, J gene. The D gene is left open where the match is weak. Clone size is given for some rows only: seen once, a few or many times, or a class if the clone is expanded.

DNA: TGCGCCAGCAGCTTGACAGGGATCTCTGGGGCCAACGTCCTGACTTTC
CDR3: CASSLTGISGANVLTF
V: TRBV5-1
D: .
length: 16
size: few
J: TRBJ2-6

DNA: TGCGCCAGCAGCCATCCCAGACAGGGACGAGGCACCGGGGAGCTGTTTTTT
CDR3: CASSHPRQGRGTGELFF
V: TRBV4-1
D: TRBD1
length: 17
size: .
J: TRBJ2-2

DNA: TGTGCCAGCAGCTGGGGGACAGCTAACACTGAAGCTTTCTTT
CDR3: CASSWGTANTEAFF
V: TRBV5-6
D: TRBD1
length: 14
size: .
J: TRBJ1-1

DNA: TGCAGCGTTGAGGAGGGACAGTTACACGAGCAGTACTTC
CDR3: CSVEEGQLHEQYF
V: TRBV29-1
D: .
length: 13
size: .
J: TRBJ2-7

DNA: TGTGCCAGCAGCCGAGCTAGCGTTTACAATGAGCAGTTCTTC
CDR3: CASSRASVYNEQFF
V: TRBV9
D: .
length: 14
size: few
J: TRBJ2-1

DNA: TGTGCCATGAAGGGCGATCCATCTAATTCACCCCTCCACTTT
CDR3: CAMKGDPSNSPLHF
V: TRBV10-3
D: .
length: 14
size: .
J: TRBJ1-6

DNA: TGCAGTGCTAGAGCGGGTGAAAAACTGTTTTTT
CDR3: CSARAGEKLFF
V: TRBV20-1
D: .
length: 11
size: .
J: TRBJ1-4

DNA: TGTGCCAGCAGCCCGACTAGCGGGGCGGAGCAGTTCTTC
CDR3: CASSPTSGAEQFF
V: TRBV7-8
D: TRBD2
length: 13
size: .
J: TRBJ2-1

DNA: TGTGCCAGCAGCTTCACACCCGGGGGGGGTAATTCACCCCTCCACTTT
CDR3: CASSFTPGGGNSPLHF
V: TRBV7-9
D: .
length: 16
size: .
J: TRBJ1-6

DNA: TGTGCCAGTAGTATCAACGGGAACACTGAAGCTTTCTTT
CDR3: CASSINGNTEAFF
V: TRBV19
D: .
length: 13
size: .
J: TRBJ1-1

DNA: TGTGCCTGGAGTCCCTCGCTAGCGGGGGCCCTCAACACCGGGGAGCTGTTTTTT
CDR3: CAWSPSLAGALNTGELFF
V: TRBV30
D: TRBD2
length: 18
size: few
J: TRBJ2-2

DNA: TGTGCCAGCAGCTTAGTGTCGTCTCGGCAGGGGGCATGGTACGAGCAGTACTTC
CDR3: CASSLVSSRQGAWYEQYF
V: TRBV7-2
D: TRBD1
length: 18
size: once
J: TRBJ2-7

DNA: TGTGCCACCAGCAGAGATCGGGTCGCCGCCATATATTTT
CDR3: CATSRDRVAAIYF
V: TRBV15
D: .
length: 13
size: .
J: TRBJ1-3

DNA: TGTGCCAGCAGCGTAGCCCATGGACCTTACGAGCAGTACTTC
CDR3: CASSVAHGPYEQYF
V: TRBV9
D: .
length: 14
size: .
J: TRBJ2-7

DNA: TGTGCCAGTGGGACCGGGACAGGGGGCGCAGATACGCAGTATTTT
CDR3: CASGTGTGGADTQYF
V: TRBV6-6
D: TRBD1
length: 15
size: .
J: TRBJ2-3

DNA: TGTGCCAGTAGCCCAATGGACAGGGTTGGAGAAAAACTGTTTTTT
CDR3: CASSPMDRVGEKLFF
V: TRBV19
D: TRBD1
length: 15
size: .
J: TRBJ1-4

DNA: TGTGCCAGCTCACCTACTCTAGACGAGCAGTACTTC
CDR3: CASSPTLDEQYF
V: TRBV18
D: .
length: 12
size: .
J: TRBJ2-7

DNA: TGTGCCAGCAGGGACAGGGGTTTAACAGATACGCAGTATTTT
CDR3: CASRDRGLTDTQYF
V: TRBV6-1
D: TRBD1
length: 14
size: .
J: TRBJ2-3

DNA: TGTGCCAGCAGTGGCGACAGAGGTTATAGCAATCAGCCCCAGCATTTT
CDR3: CASSGDRGYSNQPQHF
V: TRBV2
D: .
length: 16
size: .
J: TRBJ1-5

DNA: TGTGCCAGCAGCTTGGATGGCAGGGTGGGGGAAAAACTGTTTTTT
CDR3: CASSLDGRVGEKLFF
V: TRBV5-8
D: .
length: 15
size: .
J: TRBJ1-4

DNA: TGTGCCAGCAGCCCCCTGAGTAGTCACTCCTACAATGAGCAGTTCTTC
CDR3: CASSPLSSHSYNEQFF
V: TRBV7-9
D: .
length: 16
size: .
J: TRBJ2-1

DNA: TGTGCCAGCAGTTCTCAGGCTAATGAGCAGTTCTTC
CDR3: CASSSQANEQFF
V: TRBV6-5
D: .
length: 12
size: .
J: TRBJ2-1

DNA: TGTGCCAGCAGTAGGCCAGGGGGGACTGAAGCTTTCTTT
CDR3: CASSRPGGTEAFF
V: TRBV25-1
D: TRBD1
length: 13
size: .
J: TRBJ1-1

DNA: TGTGCCAGCTCACTCCAACAGGGAAACACTGAAGCTTTCTTT
CDR3: CASSLQQGNTEAFF
V: TRBV7-3
D: .
length: 14
size: .
J: TRBJ1-1

DNA: TGTGCCAGCAGTGATCCCAGTGGGACTGAAGCTTTCTTT
CDR3: CASSDPSGTEAFF
V: TRBV2
D: .
length: 13
size: .
J: TRBJ1-1

DNA: TGCAGCGTTGGGGGGTTGGACAGGCACCACACCTTC
CDR3: CSVGGLDRHHTF
V: TRBV29-1
D: TRBD1
length: 12
size: .
J: TRBJ1-2

DNA: TGCGCCAGCAGCTTGGGAAGAGGGGGTAGGGAAGAGACCCAGTACTTC
CDR3: CASSLGRGGREETQYF
V: TRBV5-1
D: .
length: 16
size: .
J: TRBJ2-5

DNA: TGTGCCAGCAGCCAAAGGCCTGACGCTAACTATGGCTACACCTTC
CDR3: CASSQRPDANYGYTF
V: TRBV2
D: .
length: 15
size: .
J: TRBJ1-2

DNA: TGTGCCAGCAGCCGGGAGCGGGGTGAATATGGCTACACCTTC
CDR3: CASSRERGEYGYTF
V: TRBV5-4
D: .
length: 14
size: once
J: TRBJ1-2

DNA: TGTGCCAGCAGCCAAGATCCCGGCAGGGATGAGACCCAGTACTTC
CDR3: CASSQDPGRDETQYF
V: TRBV4-2
D: .
length: 15
size: .
J: TRBJ2-5